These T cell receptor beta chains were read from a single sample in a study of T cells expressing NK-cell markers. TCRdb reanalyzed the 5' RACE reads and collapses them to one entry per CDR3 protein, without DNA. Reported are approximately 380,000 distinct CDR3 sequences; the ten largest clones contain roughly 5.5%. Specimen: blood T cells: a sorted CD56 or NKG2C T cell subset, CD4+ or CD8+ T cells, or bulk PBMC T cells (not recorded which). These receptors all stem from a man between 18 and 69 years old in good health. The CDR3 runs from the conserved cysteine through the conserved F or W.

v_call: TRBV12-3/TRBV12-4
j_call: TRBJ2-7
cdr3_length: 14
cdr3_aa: CASQGSNGGYEQYF

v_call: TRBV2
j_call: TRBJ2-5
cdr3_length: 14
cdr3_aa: CASTSSWVQETQYF

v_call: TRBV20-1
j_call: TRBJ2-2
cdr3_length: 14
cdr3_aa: CSATYRGSTGELFF

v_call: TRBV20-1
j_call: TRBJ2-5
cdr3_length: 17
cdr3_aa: CSATAPGTRGFGETQYF

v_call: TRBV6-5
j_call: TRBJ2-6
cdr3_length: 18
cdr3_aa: CASSLPKHRDFGANVLTF

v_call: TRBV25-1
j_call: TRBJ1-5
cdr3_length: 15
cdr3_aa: CASSEIGTGLQPQHF

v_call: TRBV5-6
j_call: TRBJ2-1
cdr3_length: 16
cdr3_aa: CASSLVLASRYNEQFF

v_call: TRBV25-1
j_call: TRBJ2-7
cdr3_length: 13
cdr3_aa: CASSYPGFYEQYF

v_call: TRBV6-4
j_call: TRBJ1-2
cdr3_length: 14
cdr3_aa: CASSERGFYYGYTF

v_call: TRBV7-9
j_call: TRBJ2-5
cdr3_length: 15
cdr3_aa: CASSSLTAQQETQYF

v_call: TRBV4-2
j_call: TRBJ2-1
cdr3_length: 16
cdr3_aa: CASSRTSGGSYNEQFF

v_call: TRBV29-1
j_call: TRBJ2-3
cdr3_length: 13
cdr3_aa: CSVATSEADTQYF

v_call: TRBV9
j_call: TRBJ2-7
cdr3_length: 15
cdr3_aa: CASSGGTGVTHEQYF

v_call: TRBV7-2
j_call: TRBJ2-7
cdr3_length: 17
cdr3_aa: CASTLSSGTVSSYEQYF

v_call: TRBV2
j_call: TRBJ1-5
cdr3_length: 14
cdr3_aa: CASSEQGGNQPQHF

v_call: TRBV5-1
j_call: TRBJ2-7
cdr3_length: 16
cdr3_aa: CASSLGPRQGGYEQYF